These 6 T cell receptor beta chains were all obtained from the same sample, sequenced in a study of blood T cell repertoires in COVID-19. The protocol was immunoSEQ multiplex PCR, while the TCRdb copy is restricted to in-frame clones and leaves out a portion. The sample has under 300,000 clones; under 85% are singletons. The sample consisted of peripheral blood. All receptors come from a man aged 25 to 45 who had recovered from COVID-19.

The chain is built from TRBV18 and TRBJ1-2, with unresolved D. The ends were cut back, 1 base at V and 8 bases at J, with 11 bases in the middle. Germline-derived CDR1 and CDR2 are KGHSH and LQKENI. This CDR3 comprises 13 residues. CDR3 sequence: CASSPRREGGYTF. Written as DNA, the CDR3 is TGTGCCAGCTCACCACGGCGGGAGGGAGGCTACACCTTC. The full variable domain, in which reference TRBV18 and TRBJ1-2 provide the parts outside the CDR3, is NAGVMQNPRHLVRRRGQEARLRCSPMKGHSHVYWYRQLPEEGLKFMVYLQKENIIDESGMPKERFSAEFPKEGPSILRIQQVVRGDSAAYFCASSPRREGGYTFGSGTRLTVV.

This rearrangement joins TRBV5-6 to TRBJ1-1, with a possible D match to TRBD1 (5 bases). V lost 4 bases to trimming and J lost 0 bases, with 10 bases between them. Germline V gene data show CDR1 as SGHDT and CDR2 as YYEEEE. The CDR3 sequence is 14 residues long. This CDR3 is CASSPTGMNTEAFF. For the CDR3, the DNA is TGTGCCAGCAGCCCTACAGGTATGAACACTGAAGCTTTCTTT.

J is TRBJ2-5 and V is TRBV6-5, with a weak D call TRBD2 (6 bases). Germline CDR1 reads MNHEY; CDR2 reads SVGAGI. The CDR3 is 13 residues long. V lost 8 bases to trimming and J lost 7 bases, with 17 bases between them. The CDR3, as DNA: TGTGCCAGCGGGAGGAGTCAAAGTGGGACCCAGTACTTC. This codes for CASGRSQSGTQYF.

This clone has just a few counts. Other DNA sequences in this specimen translate into the identical CDR3. The rearrangement links TRBV27 to TRBJ1-1, with D perhaps matching TRBD1 (5 bases). Trimming took off 3 bases at V and 3 bases at J, with 11 bases between the two ends. Per germline, CDR1 MNHEY and CDR2 SMNVEV (reference sequence). There are 14 residues in the CDR3. DNA for the CDR3: TGTGCCAGCAGTTTCTCCGGCAGGGACACTGAAGCTTTCTTT. It encodes CASSFSGRDTEAFF.

V and J are TRBV3-1 (or the pseudogene TRBV3-2) and TRBJ1-2; 8 bases match TRBD1. Germline values: CDR1 LGHDT, CDR2 YNNKEL (reference sequence). The CDR3 is 15 amino acids. The J segment lost 3 bases and the V segment lost 4 bases, leaving 7 bases of the junction unmatched. The chain's CDR3 is CASSPGQASYYGYTF. The CDR3 bases are TGTGCCAGCAGCCCGGGACAGGCCTCCTACTATGGCTACACCTTC.

The sample holds a few counts of this clone. The rearrangement joins TRBV11-2 to TRBJ2-3; no firm D call. Per the germline V gene, CDR1 is SGHAT and CDR2 is FQNNGV. The CDR3 runs to 15 residues. Trimming took 2 bases from V and 2 from J, leaving 11 bases between them. The CDR3 nucleotides are TGTGCCAGCAGCTTACGCGGCCCTTACACAGATACGCAGTATTTT. This translates into CASSLRGPYTDTQYF.